This TCR beta chain stems from a study of T cell responses to AZD1222 COVID-19 vaccine. Using immunoSEQ multiplex PCR, the repertoire was profiled, and TCRdb retains in-frame clones only, with some absent. The sample carries about 120,000 clones, approximately 83% recorded once. Study results and caveats: Only a handful of AZD1222 recipients were seropositive at baseline. Within unmutated variant regions lay the reported targets of nearly half of spike-specific TCRs.

This clone has just one count. The target antigen is unknown. V lost 10 bases, J lost 2 bases, and 11 bases lay in between. The CDR3 loop spans 13 amino acids. CDR1 and CDR2 from the germline V gene are LNHDA and SQIVND (reference sequence). The TCR was taken from an adult in good health. The sample here was peripheral blood, taken on day 0 of AZD1222 vaccination. V gene TRBV19 combines with J gene TRBJ2-2; weak D call: TRBD1 (6 bases). Here the CDR3 DNA reads TGTGCCACCACAGGGTTTAACACCGGGGAGCTGTTTTTT. This codes for CATTGFNTGELFF.